This passage covers 18 T cell receptor beta chains from one sample sequenced in a study of sequential checkpoint blockade in melanoma. Produced via immunoSEQ multiplex PCR; TCRdb's table is partial and in-frame only. The data hold 16,000 or so clones, with just under 95% observed a single time. Noted treatment: randomized to nivolumab then ipilimumab (arm A) or the reverse (arm B). Sequenced here: CD8+ T cells sorted from blood (inferred from file names), sampled from a patient given nivolumab and ipilimumab in sequence. All receptors come from a human donor with melanoma.

The chain couples TRBV2 to TRBJ1-4; the match to TRBD1 covers 7 bases. Germline trimming cut 4 bases from V and 5 bases from J; bases unmatched to any gene: 10. CDR3 length: 16 amino acids. Germline CDR1 SNHLY, CDR2 FYNNEI. CDR3 sequence (DNA): TGTGCCAGCAGTGGCCTCTACAGGGGTGGGAATGAAAAACTGTTTTTT. The encoded protein is CASSGLYRGGNEKLFF.

The gene calls are TRBV4-2 and TRBJ2-5; 14 bases line up with TRBD2. The better agreement between TRBJ2-7 and the DNA end casts doubt on the J call. CDR3 size: 19 residues. Germline CDR1 LGHNA, CDR2 YNFKEQ. The CDR3 DNA follows: TGTGCCAGCAGCCAAGAAGGGACTAGCGGGAGAGTCACCCTCTACGAGCAGTACTTC. This gives the protein CASSQEGTSGRVTLYEQYF.

This chain connects TRBV9 to TRBJ2-7; weak D call: TRBD1 (5 bases). V shed 3 bases and J shed 3 bases, with 10 bases lying between them. In germline, CDR1 is SGDLS, CDR2 YYNGEE. The CDR3 totals 13 residues. In DNA form, the CDR3 reads TGTGCCAGCAGCGGACCAAGGGGCTACGAGCAGTACTTC. It is translated as CASSGPRGYEQYF.

The J gene is TRBJ2-7, the V gene TRBV7-9; unclear D gene. This CDR3 has 13 amino acids. Germline V gene sequence: CDR1 SEHNR, CDR2 FQNEAQ (reference sequence). V gave up 5 bases and J gave up 3 bases, with 11 bases separating them. The CDR3 loop is CASSPPANYEQYV. The CDR3 coding sequence is TGTGCCAGCAGCCCCCCGGCGAACTACGAGCAGTACGTC.

The gene calls are TRBV12-5 and TRBJ1-2; unclear D gene. Looked up from germline, CDR1 is LGHNT and CDR2 is FRNRAP. This CDR3 has 11 residues. V lost 6 bases and J 6 bases, leaving 8 bases between the germline ends. Here the CDR3 DNA reads TGTGCTAGTGGGGAGGCGGATGGCTACACCTTC. Translation gives CASGEADGYTF.

The V gene is TRBV19, the J gene TRBJ1-5, with TRBD1 as a possible D gene (6 bases). Trimming removed 3 bases at V and 1 base at J, with 10 bases between. Germline lookup yields CDR1 LNHDA and CDR2 SQIVND (reference sequence). This CDR3 has 15 amino acids. CDR3 protein: CASSILRGSNQPQHF. CDR3 DNA sequence: TGTGCCAGTAGTATTCTCAGGGGAAGCAATCAGCCCCAGCATTTT.

The gene calls are TRBV27 and TRBJ1-2, with D uncertain. V was clipped by 2 bases and J by 5 bases, with 12 bases between them. The V gene's germline CDR1 is MNHEY and CDR2 SMNVEV (reference sequence). This CDR3 is built from 14 residues. The DNA for the CDR3 is TGTGCCAGCAGTTTAACCCTGGGAGGTTATGGCTACACCTTC. This sequence encodes CASSLTLGGYGYTF.

Here the CDR3 DNA reads TGTGCCAGCAGCTTAGACCCAACAGGCTACGAGCAGTACGTC. The encoded protein is CASSLDPTGYEQYV. The rearrangement uses TRBV11-2 and TRBJ2-7; tentative D call: TRBD1 (5 bases). V lost 0 bases and J lost 3, with 9 bases in between. The CDR3 has 14 residues. Germline V gives CDR1 SGHAT, CDR2 FQNNGV.

This clone is a singleton in its sample. V usage is TRBV5-5 and J usage is TRBJ1-5; weak D call: TRBD1 (5 bases). Germline V gene lookup returns CDR1 SGHKS and CDR2 YYEKEE (reference sequence). The CDR3 contains 16 residues. V was shortened by 4 bases and J by 2 bases, with 16 bases between the two germline ends. CDR3: CASSLTWGVGNQPQHF. The CDR3 coding sequence is TGTGCCAGCAGCCTCACTTGGGGGGTGGGCAATCAGCCCCAGCATTTT.

The chain joins TRBV11-1 to TRBJ2-7, with D tentatively TRBD1 (6 bases). Trimming cost V 1 base and J 0 bases, with 13 bases left between them. CDR1 SGHAT and CDR2 FQDESV come from the germline V gene (reference sequence). The CDR3 spans 16 residues. The CDR3 coding sequence is TGTGCCAGCAGCTTAGACCCAGGGGCCAGCTCCTACGAGCAGTACGTC. This translates into CASSLDPGASSYEQYV.

The count of this clone is one. V usage is TRBV19 and J usage is TRBJ1-5; 8 nucleotides match TRBD1. CDR1 is LNHDA and CDR2 is SQIVND in the germline V gene (reference sequence). Trimming removed 4 bases from V and 2 bases from J; junction bases left unmatched: 10. The CDR3 extends over 17 amino acids. The CDR3 DNA is TGTGCCAGTAGTAGCCCTCTGGACAGGGTCGGCAATCAGCCCCAGCATTTT. Encoded protein: CASSSPLDRVGNQPQHF.

The V and J genes are TRBV6-1 and TRBJ1-2; 8 positions match TRBD1. Germline assignment: CDR1 MNHNS and CDR2 SASEGT. The CDR3 has 15 amino acids. Unmatched junction bases numbered 9, after V lost 3 bases and J lost 6 bases. As DNA, the CDR3 is TGTGCCAGCAGTGAGGTGGGGACAGGCGAAAATGGCTACACCTTC. The encoded protein is CASSEVGTGENGYTF.

The rearrangement links TRBV7-6 to TRBJ2-7; D remains unclear. This CDR3 has 13 residues. CDR1 SGHVS and CDR2 FNYEAQ come from the germline V gene. V was trimmed by 1 base and J by 3 bases, leaving 7 bases between them. CDR3 residues: CASSLGPNYEQYV. CDR3 sequence (DNA): TGTGCCAGCAGCTTAGGCCCAAACTACGAGCAGTACGTC.

The rearrangement joins TRBV19 to TRBJ1-5, with TRBD1 as a possible D gene (5 bases). V was clipped by 3 bases and J by 5 bases, with 14 bases between them. The CDR3 spans 15 residues. Per germline, CDR1 LNHDA and CDR2 SQIVND (reference sequence). The CDR3 loop reads CASSITGHPDQPQHF. The CDR3 region has the DNA TGTGCCAGTAGTATTACAGGCCACCCCGATCAGCCCCAGCATTTT.

The chain joins TRBV7-9 to TRBJ2-7; possibly TRBD1 for D (5 bases). The V gene lost 2 bases and the J gene lost 2 bases, with 13 bases spanning the gap. CDR3 length: 15 residues. From germline, CDR1 is SEHNR and CDR2 FQNEAQ (reference sequence). CDR3 in DNA: TGTGCCAGCAGCTTAACGGTTGACAGTGCCTACGAGCAGTACTTC. This translates into CASSLTVDSAYEQYF.

This sequence joins TRBV18 and TRBJ2-7; a possible D gene is TRBD2 (5 bases). The V and J ends lost 0 bases and 3 bases respectively, with 9 bases between them. The CDR3 spans 14 residues. The germline gives CDR1 KGHSH, CDR2 LQKENI. CDR3 amino acids: CASSPPGESYEQYF. In DNA form, the CDR3 reads TGTGCCAGCTCACCACCGGGAGAGAGCTACGAGCAGTACTTC.

The chain uses TRBV6-1 and TRBJ2-7; no firm D call. The V gene's germline CDR1 is MNHNS and CDR2 SASEGT. The CDR3 is 16 amino acids. The V end was cut by 3 bases, the J end by 1 base, with 16 bases between. CDR3 coding DNA: TGTGCCAGCAGTGACCCCTCTGGCGGTCCTTCCTACGAGCAGTACTTC. Its translation is CASSDPSGGPSYEQYF.

This clone has a single count. The CDR3 here is CASSPGTSFLEQYF. CDR3 sequence (DNA): TGTGCCAGCAGCCCCGGGACTAGCTTCCTCGAGCAGTACTTC. The gene calls are TRBV4-2 and TRBJ2-5; 9 bases align to TRBD2. The J call may be in error: the DNA end matches TRBJ2-7 better. CDR1 is LGHNA, CDR2 YNFKEQ, per germline. CDR3 length: 14 residues.